Each of the 8 T cell receptor beta chains below was sequenced from the same sample in a study of cytomegalovirus exposure and HLA in healthy donors. The PCR used 60 Vbeta and 13 Jbeta primers. Clones were sequenced by immunoSEQ multiplex PCR, and TCRdb holds only the in-frame ones, with some missing. The table includes 140,000 to 150,000 clones, around 78% detected once. Sequencing input: PBMCs. Receptors originate from a woman under 30 in good health and CMV-seropositive.

The V gene is TRBV18, the J gene TRBJ1-6; the D is unclear. The V gene's germline CDR1 is KGHSH and CDR2 LQKENI. V shed 3 bases and J shed 9 bases, with 9 bases lying between them. The CDR3 totals 13 residues. As DNA, the CDR3 is TGTGCCAGCTCACCGTCCGAGGGTTCACCCCTCCACTTT. This encodes CASSPSEGSPLHF.

The chain combines TRBV6-5 with TRBJ1-1, with D possibly TRBD1 on 5 matching bases. The CDR3 is 13 residues long. CDR1 is MNHEY, CDR2 SVGAGI, per germline. V was pared by 5 bases and J by 1 base, with 8 bases between. Written as DNA, the CDR3 is TGTGCCAGCAGTGGCGGGACGAACACTGAAGCTTTCTTT. Its protein product is CASSGGTNTEAFF.

This chain uses TRBV11-2 with TRBJ2-7; the D gene is possibly TRBD1 (6 bases). The germline V and J ends were trimmed by 5 bases and 0 bases, with 17 bases remaining between them. The CDR3 is 16 amino acids. CDR1 and CDR2 from the germline V gene are SGHAT and FQNNGV. The CDR3 region is CASSLRTAASSYEQYF. The CDR3 nucleotides are TGTGCCAGCAGCCTCCGGACAGCCGCGAGCTCCTACGAGCAGTACTTC.

The chain uses TRBV9 and TRBJ1-3; D is uncertain. CDR1 and CDR2 (germline): SGDLS, YYNGEE. V was cut by 3 bases and J by 2 bases, with 12 bases left in between. The CDR3 has 15 amino acids. The CDR3 DNA is TGTGCCAGCAGCGACAACAAGGAGGCTGGAAACACCATATATTTT. Residues: CASSDNKEAGNTIYF.

This clone has only a few counts. The V gene is TRBV29-1, the J gene TRBJ2-7; D is possibly TRBD2 (5 bases). This CDR3 is 15 amino acids long. The germline CDR1 and CDR2 sequences are SQVTM and ANQGSEA. V lost 4 bases, J lost 3 bases, and 19 bases lay in between. CDR3 in amino acids: CSVGLIDYRGYEQYF. As DNA, the CDR3 is TGCAGCGTTGGGCTCATCGATTACCGGGGCTACGAGCAGTACTTC.

The CDR3 nucleotides are TGTGCCAGCAGTCTAGACAGAAAAGGCTATGGCTACACCTTC. This sequence encodes CASSLDRKGYGYTF. The V gene is TRBV6-5, the J gene TRBJ1-2; D is possibly TRBD1 (5 bases). V was pared by 5 bases and J by 4 bases, with 14 bases between. CDR3 length equals 14 residues. Germline loops: CDR1 MNHEY, CDR2 SVGAGI.

This chain joins TRBV19 and TRBJ2-7, with D possibly TRBD1 on 6 matching bases. Germline loops: CDR1 LNHDA, CDR2 SQIVND (reference sequence). V lost 5 bases and J lost 3, with 20 bases in between. The CDR3 has 16 residues. The CDR3 nucleotides read TGTGCCAGTAGTGCCCAAGGGGGAGCACAGGGCTACGAGCAGTACTTC. As protein: CASSAQGGAQGYEQYF. Full variable domain (remainder filled in from reference TRBV19 and TRBJ2-7): DGGITQSPKYLFRKEGQNVTLSCEQNLNHDAMYWYRQDPGQGLRLIYYSQIVNDFQKGDIAEGYSVSREKKESFPLTVTSAQKNPTAFYLCASSAQGGAQGYEQYFGPGTRLTVT.

The chain employs TRBV2 and TRBJ1-2, with no clear D. The germline gives CDR1 SNHLY, CDR2 FYNNEI. This CDR3 has 12 residues. V was trimmed by 6 bases and J by 4 bases, leaving 9 bases between them. CDR3 in DNA: TGTGCCAGCAGGGAGGGTGTCTATGGCTACACCTTC. This encodes CASREGVYGYTF.